A single T cell receptor beta chain is shown here with its context. This record comes from a study of OX40 agonist ivuxolimab in advanced cancers. Profiling relied on immunoSEQ multiplex PCR, and the TCRdb table lists in-frame clones only, not all of them. The sample has under 85,000 clones; 88% are singletons. The germline V and J ends were trimmed by 4 bases and 8 bases, with 17 bases remaining between them. The CDR3 is 14 amino acids. Germline V lookup: CDR1 LNHDA, CDR2 SQIVND (reference sequence). The rearrangement links TRBV19 to TRBJ1-2, with D hard to call. This specimen consisted of CD4+ or CD8+ T cells sorted from blood, obtained in a trial of the OX40 agonist ivuxolimab. This sequence was found in an adult with an advanced solid tumor such as melanoma, head and neck, liver or kidney cancer. The CDR3 reads CASSTRTDMSGYTF. The CDR3 nucleotides are TGTGCCAGTAGTACTAGGACGGATATGAGCGGCTACACCTTC. Filled out from reference TRBV19 and TRBJ1-2, the complete variable domain reads DGGITQSPKYLFRKEGQNVTLSCEQNLNHDAMYWYRQDPGQGLRLIYYSQIVNDFQKGDIAEGYSVSREKKESFPLTVTSAQKNPTAFYLCASSTRTDMSGYTFGSGTRLTVV.